This T cell receptor beta chain was documented in a study of Ad26.COV2.S vaccination and SARS-CoV-2 variants. Findings of the study overall: Placebo recipients trailed vaccine recipients in spike-specific TCR breadth.

Some clones are missing from TCRdb's copy, which holds only in-frame ones; the method was immunoSEQ multiplex PCR. The sample holds about 97,000 clones, less than 85% seen once. This CDR3 region has 17 residues. Germline assignment: CDR1 SGHDN and CDR2 FVKESK. The junction had 7 bases not matched to a gene; V was cut back by 0 bases and J by 0 bases. This clone was observed a few times. Its specificity is unknown. This chain uses TRBV14 with TRBJ2-7, with 8 bases lining up with TRBD1. This clonotype was sampled from a human donor who had recovered from COVID-19. Sequenced material: peripheral blood, taken after recovery from COVID-19. This CDR3 is CASSQEGQGASSYEQYF. CDR3 coding DNA: TGTGCCAGCAGCCAAGAGGGGCAGGGGGCTAGCTCCTACGAGCAGTACTTC.